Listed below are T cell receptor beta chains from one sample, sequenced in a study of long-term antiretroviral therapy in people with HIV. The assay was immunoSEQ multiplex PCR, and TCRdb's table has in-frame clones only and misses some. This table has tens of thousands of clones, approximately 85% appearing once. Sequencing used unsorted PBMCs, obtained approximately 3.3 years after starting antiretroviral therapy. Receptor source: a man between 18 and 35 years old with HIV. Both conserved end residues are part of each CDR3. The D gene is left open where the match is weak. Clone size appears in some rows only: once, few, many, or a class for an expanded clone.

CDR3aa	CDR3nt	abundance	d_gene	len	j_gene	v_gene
CASSQGMNTEAFF	TGTGCCAGCAGCCAAGGAATGAACACTGAAGCTTTCTTT	.	.	13	TRBJ1-1	TRBV14
CASSNSGVGGYTF	TGTGCCAGTAGTAACTCGGGGGTTGGTGGCTACACCTTC	once	.	13	TRBJ1-2	TRBV19
CASSVGSNRNEQFF	TGTGCCAGCAGCGTAGGATCGAATCGCAATGAGCAGTTCTTC	.	.	14	TRBJ2-1	TRBV9
CASSLYSSGGYEQYF	TGTGCCAGCAGTTTATATTCTAGCGGGGGGTACGAGCAGTACTTC	.	TRBD2	15	TRBJ2-7	TRBV27
CATSRDNQPQHF	TGTGCCACCAGCAGAGATAATCAGCCCCAGCATTTT	.	.	12	TRBJ1-5	TRBV15
CASSEKARAVSYEQYF	TGTGCCAGCAGTGAAAAAGCGAGGGCAGTTTCCTACGAGCAGTACTTC	.	.	16	TRBJ2-7	TRBV2
CASSPRLLAKNIQYF	TGCGCCAGCAGCCCCCGACTTTTAGCCAAAAACATTCAGTACTTC	.	.	15	TRBJ2-4	TRBV4-1
CASSIGTALNTEAFF	TGTGCCAGTAGTATCGGGACAGCGTTGAACACTGAAGCTTTCTTT	.	TRBD1	15	TRBJ1-1	TRBV19
CASSPAPGGGGQETQYF	TGCGCCAGCAGCCCAGCCCCCGGGGGCGGAGGACAAGAGACCCAGTACTTC	once	.	17	TRBJ2-5	TRBV10-1
CASSTPLSGGDGLAGELFF	TGTGCCAGCAGTACCCCTTTGTCGGGCGGGGATGGCCTCGCCGGGGAGCTGTTTTTT	.	.	19	TRBJ2-2	TRBV9
CASSYTYEQYF	TGTGCCAGCAGTTACACCTACGAGCAGTACTTC	.	.	11	TRBJ2-7	TRBV6-6
CASSVAWEREGFREDTHEQFF	TGTGCCAGCAGCGTAGCTTGGGAGCGGGAGGGCTTTAGGGAGGATACACATGAGCAGTTCTTC	.	TRBD2	21	TRBJ2-1	TRBV9
CASSSGPAAEGYTF	TGTGCCAGCAGCTCAGGTCCCGCGGCGGAAGGCTACACCTTC	.	.	14	TRBJ1-2	TRBV7-9
CASSLGSEGLAAYEQYF	TGTGCCAGCAGCTTAGGCAGTGAGGGACTAGCGGCTTACGAGCAGTACTTC	.	TRBD2	17	TRBJ2-7	TRBV7-9
CASTMERNTGELFF	TGTGCCAGCACCATGGAGCGGAACACCGGGGAGCTGTTTTTT	.	.	14	TRBJ2-2	TRBV14
CASSVASSSSTTPGELFF	TGTGCCAGCAGCGTAGCCTCTAGCAGCTCGACAACACCCGGGGAGCTGTTTTTT	.	.	18	TRBJ2-2	TRBV9
CASSVPGNTEAFF	TGCGCCAGCAGTGTCCCAGGGAACACTGAAGCTTTCTTT	.	.	13	TRBJ1-1	TRBV10-2
CSVEGGSTLRYNEQFF	TGCAGCGTTGAGGGCGGGTCTACCCTGAGGTACAATGAGCAGTTCTTC	once	.	16	TRBJ2-1	TRBV29-1
CASSYTGFGNTIYF	TGTGCCAGCAGTTACACAGGCTTCGGAAACACCATATATTTT	.	.	14	TRBJ1-3	TRBV6-5
CASSGTGDTGELFF	TGTGCCAGCAGCGGGACAGGGGACACCGGGGAGCTGTTTTTT	.	TRBD1	14	TRBJ2-2	TRBV9
CASSSWTGREQYF	TGTGCCAGCAGCTCCTGGACAGGGCGCGAGCAGTACTTC	.	TRBD1	13	TRBJ2-7	TRBV5-4
CASSFGTGAFGEQYF	TGTGCCAGCAGCTTCGGGACAGGGGCATTCGGCGAGCAGTACTTC	.	TRBD1	15	TRBJ2-7	TRBV5-6